A single sample gave rise to the 3 T cell receptor beta chains below, sequenced in a study of control samples from healthy donors and cancer patients. Only in-frame clones appear in the TCRdb table, and some are missing; sequencing was by immunoSEQ multiplex PCR. The sample yields around 150,000 clones, around 90% seen once. Sequenced input: blood. Receptors originate from a man between 25 and 39 years old in good health.

The chain carries TRBV15 and TRBJ1-4; no reliable D call. There are 12 residues in the CDR3. With 1 base removed from V and 7 bases from J, the gap between germline ends came to 4 bases. CDR1 is LNHNV and CDR2 is YYDKDF in the germline V gene (reference sequence). DNA of the CDR3: TGTGCCACCAGCAGAGGAGCTGAAAAACTGTTTTTT. Its translation: CATSRGAEKLFF.

The rearrangement uses TRBV5-4 and TRBJ2-7; 11 bases agree with TRBD1. Unmatched junction bases numbered 12, after V lost 4 bases and J lost 9 bases. The CDR3 contains 15 residues. From germline, CDR1 is SGHNT and CDR2 YYREEE (reference sequence). The CDR3 region is CASSDTGTGGSVQYF. CDR3 in DNA: TGTGCCAGCAGCGATACCGGGACAGGGGGATCGGTGCAGTACTTC.

The chain carries TRBV7-9 and TRBJ1-1, with unresolved D. The V end was cut by 3 bases, the J end by 5 bases, with 4 bases between. The CDR3 covers 11 residues. The germline gives CDR1 SEHNR, CDR2 FQNEAQ (reference sequence). CDR3 coding DNA: TGTGCCAGCAGCTTTGTTACTGAAGCTTTCTTT. It yields the protein CASSFVTEAFF.